This T cell receptor beta chain emerged from a study of blood T cell repertoires in COVID-19. This CDR3 region has 16 residues. After removal of 4 bases from V and 2 bases from J, the junction contained 4 bases not matched to a gene. The germline V gene has CDR1 SGHTA and CDR2 FQGTGA. Participant age was about 18 to 89 years, and participants resided in roughly 24 US areas. Before being deemed recovered, Cohort 3 donors had two negative PCRs, clearance, or symptom resolution. The assay was immunoSEQ multiplex PCR, and TCRdb's table has in-frame clones only and misses some. The repertoire holds about 320,000 clones, with roughly 86% as singletons.

This sequence joins TRBV7-3 and TRBJ2-1; 11 positions agree with TRBD2. Sequencing input: PBMCs or T cells enriched from blood (not recorded which). This TCR was sampled from a woman aged 18-29 years who had recovered from COVID-19. As DNA, the CDR3 is TGTGCCAGCAGCTGGGCTAGCGGGAGGCCCTACAATGAGCAGTTCTTC. Translating gives CASSWASGRPYNEQFF.